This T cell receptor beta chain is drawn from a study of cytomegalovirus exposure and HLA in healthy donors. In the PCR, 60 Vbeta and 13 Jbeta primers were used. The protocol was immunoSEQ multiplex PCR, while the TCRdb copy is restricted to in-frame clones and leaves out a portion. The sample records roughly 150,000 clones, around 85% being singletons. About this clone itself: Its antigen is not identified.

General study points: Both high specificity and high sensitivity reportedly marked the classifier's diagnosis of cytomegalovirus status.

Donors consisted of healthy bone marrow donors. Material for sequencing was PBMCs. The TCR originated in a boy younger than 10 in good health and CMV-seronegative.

DNA for the CDR3: TGTGCCAGCAGCCCATTCTCGGGGGGACCGACCTATGGCTACACCTTC. Residues: CASSPFSGGPTYGYTF. The V call is TRBV7-9, the J call TRBJ1-2, with D possibly matching TRBD1 (5 bases). Germline loops: CDR1 SEHNR, CDR2 FQNEAQ (reference sequence). This CDR3 comprises 16 residues. V lost 5 bases and J lost 4, with 20 bases in between.